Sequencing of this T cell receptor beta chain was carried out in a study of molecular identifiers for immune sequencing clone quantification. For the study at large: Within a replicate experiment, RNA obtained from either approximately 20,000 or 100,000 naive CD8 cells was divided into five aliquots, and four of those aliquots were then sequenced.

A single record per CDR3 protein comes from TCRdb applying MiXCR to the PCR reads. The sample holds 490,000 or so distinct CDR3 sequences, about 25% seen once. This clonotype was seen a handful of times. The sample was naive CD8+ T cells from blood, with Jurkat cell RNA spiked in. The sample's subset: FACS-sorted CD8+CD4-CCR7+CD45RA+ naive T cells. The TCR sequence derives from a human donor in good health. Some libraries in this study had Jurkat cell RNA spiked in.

CDR3 region: CASSLGSFSSYNEQFF. The DNA for the CDR3 is TGTGCCAGCAGCTTGGGCAGTTTCAGCTCCTACAATGAGCAGTTCTTC. V gene TRBV5-6 combines with J gene TRBJ2-1; D gene unclear. With 0 bases removed from V and 0 bases from J, the gap between germline ends came to 10 bases. Looked up from germline, CDR1 is SGHDT and CDR2 is YYEEEE. The CDR3 loop spans 16 amino acids.